The present T cell receptor (beta chain) was sequenced within a study of shared clonotypes between healthy human individuals. Findings and limits, study-wide: It was anticipated that sequencing depth would influence how many clonotypes donors shared.

Comment on this clone: The antigen is unknown.

Donors had no recently reported acute infections or vaccinations and were HIV-negative. When samples were unsorted, about 90 million PBMCs were used for genomic DNA. Genomic DNA of each subset was evenly split across several immunoSEQ plates. Assay used: immunoSEQ multiplex PCR; TCRdb lists only in-frame clones, some missing. The table has about 490,000 clones, approximately 80% seen once. Input material: PBMCs. The origin of this receptor is a woman in her thirties or forties in good health. Some clones in this sample may be carry-over from other donors' samples.

The CDR3 region has the DNA TGTGCCAGCAGCCAGACTAGCGGGAGGCGGGAGCAGTACTTC. Its protein is CASSQTSGRREQYF. V and J are TRBV7-2 and TRBJ2-7; 13 positions match TRBD2. Germline V gene sequence: CDR1 SGHTA, CDR2 FQGNSA. This CDR3 has 14 amino acids. The V gene end was trimmed by 5 bases and the J gene end by 7 bases; junction bases not matched to a gene: 5.